The 16 T cell receptor beta chains listed next were all sequenced from one sample in a study of CD8 T cells in ankylosing spondylitis. General study findings and limits: Within ankylosing spondylitis blood, a TCR beta motif made up of seven to nine highly homologous variants appeared to be characteristic.

TCRdb called the 5' RACE reads again in MiXCR, with one record for every CDR3 protein. The table records 750,000 to 850,000 distinct CDR3 sequences, roughly 10% of them present only once. For these TCRs, the target antigens are not known. Sequencing input: blood, either unsorted or a sorted T cell fraction (not recorded which). The receptor source for this set is a male donor with ankylosing spondylitis.

The chain recombines TRBV6-1 with TRBJ1-6; possible D gene TRBD1, 5 bases. Germline-derived CDR1 and CDR2 are MNHNS and SASEGT. V lost 2 bases and J lost 10, with 15 bases in between. The CDR3 totals 15 residues. The CDR3 nucleotides are TGTGCCAGCAGTGAAATTGGGCAGGGTTGGTCACCCCTCCACTTT. It translates to CASSEIGQGWSPLHF.

This rearrangement joins TRBV5-6 to TRBJ2-1, with 7 bases that match TRBD2. This CDR3 comprises 13 residues. V lost 3 bases, J lost 3 bases, and 0 bases stayed unmatched. CDR1 and CDR2 from the germline V gene are SGHDT and YYEEEE. CDR3 coding DNA: TGTGCCAGCAGCTGGGACTACTACAATGAGCAGTTCTTC. It translates to CASSWDYYNEQFF. The variable domain in full, with the rest retrieved from reference TRBV5-6 and TRBJ2-1, is DAGVTQSPTHLIKTRGQQVTLRCSPKSGHDTVSWYQQALGQGPQFIFQYYEEEERQRGNFPDRFSGHQFPNYSSELNVNALLLGDSALYLCASSWDYYNEQFFGPGTRLTVL.

The table lists this clonotype with a few counts. This sequence joins TRBV10-3 and TRBJ2-5; D tentatively reads TRBD1 or TRBD2 (5 bases each). CDR3 length: 13 amino acids. The V and J ends lost 6 bases and 4 bases respectively, with 12 bases between them. Germline V lookup: CDR1 ENHRY, CDR2 SYGVKD. The CDR3 DNA follows: TGTGCCATCAGGGGACGGGTAGGAGAGACCCAGTACTTC. Its translation is CAIRGRVGETQYF.

V and J are TRBV19 and TRBJ2-1, with unresolved D. The length of the CDR3 is 15 residues. The V end lost 6 bases, the J end lost 8 bases, and 20 bases lay between the germline ends. From germline, CDR1 is LNHDA and CDR2 SQIVND (reference sequence). The CDR3 is CASSHGSVATDEQFF. The CDR3 DNA reads as TGTGCCAGTAGCCACGGGTCGGTGGCTACGGATGAGCAGTTCTTC. The full variable domain, its missing parts supplied by reference TRBV19 and TRBJ2-1, is DGGITQSPKYLFRKEGQNVTLSCEQNLNHDAMYWYRQDPGQGLRLIYYSQIVNDFQKGDIAEGYSVSREKKESFPLTVTSAQKNPTAFYLCASSHGSVATDEQFFGPGTRLTVL.

This chain connects TRBV4-3 to TRBJ1-6; D is unclear. This CDR3 comprises 15 residues. V gave up 0 bases and J gave up 10 bases, with 13 bases separating them. Germline-derived CDR1 and CDR2 are LGHNA and YSLEER. This chain's CDR3 is CASSQDVQLDSPLHF. In DNA, the CDR3 is TGCGCCAGCAGCCAAGATGTGCAGTTAGACTCACCCCTCCACTTT.

This clonotype was detected only a few times. This chain joins TRBV12-3 or TRBV12-4 and TRBJ2-7; 10 positions agree with TRBD2. CDR3 size: 17 residues. V dropped 6 bases and J dropped 3; count of bases not matched to a gene: 14. CDR3 protein: CASSRRSSGGWGYEQYF. CDR3 sequence (DNA): TGTGCCAGCAGCCGGCGGTCTAGCGGGGGATGGGGCTACGAGCAGTACTTC.

A few counts support this clonotype. This chain connects TRBV5-1 to TRBJ1-1; TRBD1 matches at 7 bases. The CDR3 spans 15 residues. V dropped 0 bases and J dropped 1; count of bases not matched to a gene: 3. CDR1 SGHRS and CDR2 YFSETQ come from the germline V gene. The CDR3 here is CASSLGRGTNTEAFF. The CDR3 DNA reads as TGCGCCAGCAGCTTGGGCAGGGGGACGAACACTGAAGCTTTCTTT.

The genes are TRBV4-3 and TRBJ2-3; D may be TRBD2 (6 bases). V dropped 1 base and J dropped 4 bases, with 6 bases sitting between them. CDR3 length equals 13 residues. Germline assignment: CDR1 LGHNA and CDR2 YSLEER. CDR3 amino acids: CASSQVAADTQYF. The CDR3 DNA is TGCGCCAGCAGCCAAGTAGCGGCAGATACGCAGTATTTT.

This clonotype showed up many times. The chain couples TRBV12-3 or TRBV12-4 to TRBJ1-3; D is undetermined. V was shortened by 7 bases and J by 0 bases, with 13 bases between the two germline ends. The CDR3 is 15 residues long. CDR3 sequence reads: CASTLRHSSGNTIYF. Written as DNA, the CDR3 is TGTGCCAGCACCCTCAGACACTCCTCTGGAAACACCATATATTTT.

This sequence joins TRBV12-3 or TRBV12-4 and TRBJ1-1, with D unresolved. CDR3 length: 13 amino acids. Trimming removed 7 bases from V and 0 bases from J, with 9 bases in between. This CDR3 reads CASNGLLNTEAFF. CDR3 in DNA: TGTGCCAGCAACGGCCTTTTGAACACTGAAGCTTTCTTT.

The rearrangement uses TRBV10-3 and TRBJ2-1, with TRBD2 as a possible D gene (7 bases). The germline CDR1 and CDR2 sequences are ENHRY and SYGVKD. V lost 4 bases to trimming and J lost 7 bases, with 23 bases between them. The length of the CDR3 is 17 residues. The DNA of the CDR3 is TGTGCCATCAGTGGTAATACGGGGCTCGAGGGGGGGAATGAGCAGTTCTTC. Translation gives CAISGNTGLEGGNEQFF.

A few counts support this clonotype. CDR3 protein: CASSWGLHSYEQYF. The CDR3 region has the DNA TGTGCCAGCAGTTGGGGCTTACACTCCTACGAGCAGTACTTC. This sequence joins TRBV12-3 or TRBV12-4 and TRBJ2-7; weak D call: TRBD1 (5 bases). V lost 4 bases and J lost 0, with 10 bases in between. This CDR3 region has 14 residues.

The V and J genes are TRBV5-5 and TRBJ1-4, with 9 bases lining up with TRBD1. V dropped 0 bases and J dropped 8; count of bases not matched to a gene: 5. The length of the CDR3 is 15 residues. Germline assignment: CDR1 SGHKS and CDR2 YYEKEE (reference sequence). The CDR3 sequence is CASSLAGTGREKLFF. The CDR3 DNA reads as TGTGCCAGCAGCTTGGCCGGGACAGGGAGGGAAAAACTGTTTTTT. The complete variable domain, with remaining parts taken from reference TRBV5-5 and TRBJ1-4, reads DAGVTQSPTHLIKTRGQQVTLRCSPISGHKSVSWYQQVLGQGPQFIFQYYEKEERGRGNFPDRFSARQFPNYSSELNVNALLLGDSALYLCASSLAGTGREKLFFGSGTQLSVL.

A few counts support this clonotype. V and J are TRBV29-1 and TRBJ2-7; TRBD2 is a possible D gene (6 bases). Germline V lookup: CDR1 SQVTM, CDR2 ANQGSEA. V was cut by 7 bases and J by 5 bases, with 21 bases left in between. This CDR3 has 14 residues. CDR3 coding DNA: TGCAGCGCCGTGATGGGGGGTCTGCCTCACGAGCAGTACTTC. It yields the protein CSAVMGGLPHEQYF.

Many counts were recorded for this clonotype. The chain joins TRBV6-5 to TRBJ1-2, with D uncertain. V was shortened by 1 base and J by 7 bases, with 7 bases between the two germline ends. CDR3 size: 12 residues. Germline V CDR1 and CDR2: MNHEY, SVGAGI. CDR3 sequence (DNA): TGTGCCAGCAGTTACTTGGGATCTGGCTACACCTTC. Amino acid sequence: CASSYLGSGYTF.

This clonotype turned up a few times. The J gene is TRBJ1-2, the V gene TRBV6-5; 8 bases are a match to TRBD1. The CDR3 totals 16 residues. CDR1 and CDR2 (germline): MNHEY, SVGAGI. V lost 2 bases to trimming and J lost 8 bases; unmatched junction nucleotides: 13. CDR3 DNA: TGTGCCAGCAGTTACACCTCGGCAGGGGGCATCGGCGGCTACACCTTC. It translates to CASSYTSAGGIGGYTF.